The clone carrying this T cell receptor beta chain has only a few counts. Its specificity is unknown. The data are from a study of beta chain features in type 1 diabetes. Study-level points and caveats: Significant though moderate, a shortening of TCRB CDR3s appeared in all four CD4+ subsets of Type 1 diabetes patients. Junctions at VDJ sites from type 1 diabetes patients had fewer insertions and more deletions.

The germline V gene has CDR1 SGHVS and CDR2 FQNEAQ. The CDR3 totals 15 residues. Trimming removed 5 bases from V and 7 bases from J, with 15 bases in between. Isolated RNA was reverse transcribed in full, so expressed TCRB transcripts were sequenced. Produced via immunoSEQ multiplex PCR; TCRdb's table is partial and in-frame only. The sample carries 500,000 to 800,000 clones, roughly an eighth recorded once. This chain uses TRBV7-8 with TRBJ1-6; D is undetermined. This receptor was taken from a man between 25 and 39 years old with type 1 diabetes. The sample was naive CD4+ T cells from blood. This chain's CDR3 is CASSITRVRNSPLHF. The DNA for the CDR3 is TGTGCCAGCAGCATAACTCGGGTCAGGAATTCACCCCTCCACTTT.